A selection of T cell receptor beta chains follows, all from one sample in a study of identical twins. Each CDR3 protein is one row after TCRdb ran MiXCR on the 5' RACE reads. The sample includes 350,000 to 600,000 distinct CDR3 sequences, 14% of them seen just once. The same data also went into a second study, on yellow fever vaccine responses in identical twins.

The source material was CD4+ T cells sorted from blood. These receptors all come from a woman aged 18-29 years in good health. CDR3s include the opening cysteine and the closing phenylalanine or tryptophan. The order of the fields is V gene, J gene, D gene, CDR3 length, clone size, CDR3 DNA, CDR3 protein. D genes are given only for firm matches. The size entry is marked missing in some rows and otherwise reads once, few, many or a size class.

v_call: TRBV29-1; j_call: TRBJ2-7; d_call: NA; cdr3_length: 14; clone_size: few; cdr3_nt: TGCAGCGTTGCAGGGTCCTACAGTTCCTACGAGCAGTACTTC; cdr3_aa: CSVAGSYSSYEQYF
v_call: TRBV11-2; j_call: TRBJ2-1; d_call: TRBD2; cdr3_length: 18; clone_size: few; cdr3_nt: TGTGCCAGCAGCCCCGGGACTAGCGGGAGGGCCAACTACAATGAGCAGTTCTTC; cdr3_aa: CASSPGTSGRANYNEQFF
v_call: TRBV4-2; j_call: TRBJ2-2; d_call: TRBD2; cdr3_length: 16; clone_size: few; cdr3_nt: TGTGCCAGCAGCCCCTCGGAGCGGGAGCACACCGGGGAGCTGTTTTTT; cdr3_aa: CASSPSEREHTGELFF
v_call: TRBV5-1; j_call: TRBJ2-1; d_call: NA; cdr3_length: 15; clone_size: many; cdr3_nt: TGCGCCAGCAGCTTGGTTCAGGGAGACTACAATGAGCAGTTCTTC; cdr3_aa: CASSLVQGDYNEQFF
v_call: TRBV20-1; j_call: TRBJ2-1; d_call: TRBD2; cdr3_length: 15; clone_size: NA; cdr3_nt: TGCAGTGCTAGAGATCTCAGCGGGGGATACAATGAGCAGTTCTTC; cdr3_aa: CSARDLSGGYNEQFF
v_call: TRBV28; j_call: TRBJ2-3; d_call: TRBD2; cdr3_length: 16; clone_size: few; cdr3_nt: TGTGCCAGCAGTTCGGGACTAGCGGGAGGCGCAGATACGCAGTATTTT; cdr3_aa: CASSSGLAGGADTQYF
v_call: TRBV5-1; j_call: TRBJ2-1; d_call: NA; cdr3_length: 17; clone_size: many; cdr3_nt: TGCGCCAGCAGCCGAGCAAACCAGAGAGACCCCACTAATGAGCAGTTCTTC; cdr3_aa: CASSRANQRDPTNEQFF
v_call: TRBV9; j_call: TRBJ2-2; d_call: TRBD2; cdr3_length: 14; clone_size: NA; cdr3_nt: TGTGCCAGCAGCCGGGAGGAGAACACCGGGGAGCTGTTTTTT; cdr3_aa: CASSREENTGELFF
v_call: TRBV5-6; j_call: TRBJ2-7; d_call: TRBD1; cdr3_length: 15; clone_size: few; cdr3_nt: TGTGCCAGCAGCTTATCACAGGGGGTGATTAACGAGCAGTACTTC; cdr3_aa: CASSLSQGVINEQYF
v_call: TRBV7-2; j_call: TRBJ2-4; d_call: TRBD2; cdr3_length: 16; clone_size: few; cdr3_nt: TGTGCCAGCAGCTTCGGGGGGACTAGCGGGAGCAACATTCAGTACTTC; cdr3_aa: CASSFGGTSGSNIQYF
v_call: TRBV24-1; j_call: TRBJ2-5; d_call: NA; cdr3_length: 15; clone_size: NA; cdr3_nt: TGTGCCACCAGTGATCCCGACAGACACCAAGAGACCCAGTACTTC; cdr3_aa: CATSDPDRHQETQYF
v_call: TRBV7-9; j_call: TRBJ1-1; d_call: NA; cdr3_length: 14; clone_size: many; cdr3_nt: TGTGCCAGCAGCTCCCGACTGGGGAACACTGAAGCTTTCTTT; cdr3_aa: CASSSRLGNTEAFF
v_call: TRBV12-3/TRBV12-4; j_call: TRBJ2-5; d_call: TRBD2; cdr3_length: 14; clone_size: few; cdr3_nt: TGTGCCAGCAGTCTAGCGGGAAGGGACGAGACCCAGTACTTC; cdr3_aa: CASSLAGRDETQYF
v_call: TRBV20-1; j_call: TRBJ2-7; d_call: NA; cdr3_length: 13; clone_size: NA; cdr3_nt: TGCAGTGCCCCGGGGCCAGGGCTCGACGAGCAGTACTTC; cdr3_aa: CSAPGPGLDEQYF
v_call: TRBV11-2; j_call: TRBJ2-3; d_call: TRBD2; cdr3_length: 18; clone_size: NA; cdr3_nt: TGTGCCAGCAGCTTAGATGGGGTGGCGGGAGGGCCCACAGATACGCAGTATTTT; cdr3_aa: CASSLDGVAGGPTDTQYF
v_call: TRBV3-1; j_call: TRBJ2-2; d_call: TRBD2; cdr3_length: 16; clone_size: NA; cdr3_nt: TGTGCCAGCGGGAGGGGAACTAGCGGGAGCACCGGGGAGCTGTTTTTT; cdr3_aa: CASGRGTSGSTGELFF
v_call: TRBV20-1; j_call: TRBJ2-2; d_call: TRBD1; cdr3_length: 14; clone_size: NA; cdr3_nt: TGCAGTGCTGGGGACAGGACGAACACCGGGGAGCTGTTTTTT; cdr3_aa: CSAGDRTNTGELFF
v_call: TRBV6-2/TRBV6-3; j_call: TRBJ2-7; d_call: NA; cdr3_length: 14; clone_size: NA; cdr3_nt: TGTGCCAGCTCCGGCGGTGACACACTCTACGAGCAGTACTTC; cdr3_aa: CASSGGDTLYEQYF
v_call: TRBV5-1; j_call: TRBJ2-1; d_call: TRBD2; cdr3_length: 16; clone_size: NA; cdr3_nt: TGCGCCAGCAGCAGGCGTACTAGCGGGGGGGTGAATGAGCAGTTCTTC; cdr3_aa: CASSRRTSGGVNEQFF
v_call: TRBV13; j_call: TRBJ2-1; d_call: NA; cdr3_length: 14; clone_size: NA; cdr3_nt: TGTGCCAGCAGCTTAGTATCGAGGTACAATGAGCAGTTCTTC; cdr3_aa: CASSLVSRYNEQFF
v_call: TRBV7-2; j_call: TRBJ2-7; d_call: NA; cdr3_length: 14; clone_size: few; cdr3_nt: TGTGCCAGCAGCTTAGTCGTCAGGGACTACGAGCAGTACTTC; cdr3_aa: CASSLVVRDYEQYF
v_call: TRBV5-8; j_call: TRBJ2-7; d_call: NA; cdr3_length: 13; clone_size: NA; cdr3_nt: TGTGCCAGCGGCCCCGGGCTCTCCTACGAGCAGTACTTC; cdr3_aa: CASGPGLSYEQYF
v_call: TRBV5-1; j_call: TRBJ2-4; d_call: NA; cdr3_length: 14; clone_size: once; cdr3_nt: TGCGCCAGCAGGCAGGGGACATCAACAAACATTCAGTACTTC; cdr3_aa: CASRQGTSTNIQYF
v_call: TRBV14; j_call: TRBJ2-7; d_call: NA; cdr3_length: 13; clone_size: NA; cdr3_nt: TGTGCCAGCAGCCACCATACTGGGTACGAGCAGTACTTC; cdr3_aa: CASSHHTGYEQYF
v_call: TRBV12-3/TRBV12-4; j_call: TRBJ2-7; d_call: NA; cdr3_length: 14; clone_size: few; cdr3_nt: TGTGCCAGCAGTCCCCGGGACGGGACCTACGAGCAGTACTTC; cdr3_aa: CASSPRDGTYEQYF
v_call: TRBV4-3; j_call: TRBJ2-1; d_call: NA; cdr3_length: 12; clone_size: NA; cdr3_nt: TGCGCCAGCAGCCACCCCCGGGGAGAGCAGTTCTTC; cdr3_aa: CASSHPRGEQFF
v_call: TRBV12-5; j_call: TRBJ2-2; d_call: NA; cdr3_length: 13; clone_size: few; cdr3_nt: TGTGCTAGTGCATTTGGAAGCACCGGGGAGCTGTTTTTT; cdr3_aa: CASAFGSTGELFF
v_call: TRBV10-3; j_call: TRBJ1-1; d_call: NA; cdr3_length: 14; clone_size: few; cdr3_nt: TGTGCCATCAGTGTGGGGGGCGAGGACACTGAAGCTTTCTTT; cdr3_aa: CAISVGGEDTEAFF
v_call: TRBV5-1; j_call: TRBJ2-7; d_call: TRBD2; cdr3_length: 15; clone_size: many; cdr3_nt: TGCGCCAGCAGCATCGACAGCGGGGGCGCCTACGAGCAGTACTTC; cdr3_aa: CASSIDSGGAYEQYF
v_call: TRBV6-5; j_call: TRBJ1-6; d_call: NA; cdr3_length: 16; clone_size: NA; cdr3_nt: TGTGCCAGCAGCTACGACATTGGGGGCGGGAATTCACCCCTCCACTTT; cdr3_aa: CASSYDIGGGNSPLHF
v_call: TRBV27; j_call: TRBJ2-5; d_call: NA; cdr3_length: 15; clone_size: NA; cdr3_nt: TGTGCCAGCAGTCAGAACCCCCTAAGAGAAGAGACCCAGTACTTC; cdr3_aa: CASSQNPLREETQYF
v_call: TRBV5-1; j_call: TRBJ2-3; d_call: NA; cdr3_length: 15; clone_size: few; cdr3_nt: TGCGCCAGCAGCTTGGATCCAGGGGGCACAGATACGCAGTATTTT; cdr3_aa: CASSLDPGGTDTQYF
v_call: TRBV6-1; j_call: TRBJ1-6; d_call: NA; cdr3_length: 14; clone_size: few; cdr3_nt: TGTGCCAGCAGGGCCGGACAGTATAATTCACCCCTCCACTTT; cdr3_aa: CASRAGQYNSPLHF
v_call: TRBV3-1; j_call: TRBJ2-1; d_call: TRBD2; cdr3_length: 16; clone_size: many; cdr3_nt: TGTGCCAGCAGCCAAGAATCTTTAGCGGGAGCCGGCGAGCAGTTCTTC; cdr3_aa: CASSQESLAGAGEQFF
v_call: TRBV30; j_call: TRBJ2-7; d_call: NA; cdr3_length: 13; clone_size: few; cdr3_nt: TGTGCCTGGAAAAGCGAAAACTCCTACGAGCAGTACTTC; cdr3_aa: CAWKSENSYEQYF
v_call: TRBV6-5; j_call: TRBJ2-5; d_call: NA; cdr3_length: 16; clone_size: few; cdr3_nt: TGTGCCAGCAGTTACAGGGGGGCGAGCATCCAAGAGACCCAGTACTTC; cdr3_aa: CASSYRGASIQETQYF
v_call: TRBV3-1; j_call: TRBJ2-7; d_call: NA; cdr3_length: 13; clone_size: NA; cdr3_nt: TGTGCCAGCAGCCAAGGGACGTTTTACGAGCAGTACTTC; cdr3_aa: CASSQGTFYEQYF
v_call: TRBV5-1; j_call: TRBJ2-1; d_call: TRBD2; cdr3_length: 15; clone_size: few; cdr3_nt: TGCGCCAGCAGCTTGGCTAGCGGGGGTATCTATGAGCAGTTCTTC; cdr3_aa: CASSLASGGIYEQFF
v_call: TRBV5-1; j_call: TRBJ2-7; d_call: NA; cdr3_length: 14; clone_size: NA; cdr3_nt: TGCGCCAGCAGCGTCTCAGGGGCACCCTACGAGCAGTACTTC; cdr3_aa: CASSVSGAPYEQYF
v_call: TRBV7-2; j_call: TRBJ2-3; d_call: NA; cdr3_length: 15; clone_size: few; cdr3_nt: TGTGCCAGCAGCCCGAGTTTAGACGTCACAGATACGCAGTATTTT; cdr3_aa: CASSPSLDVTDTQYF
v_call: TRBV19; j_call: TRBJ2-7; d_call: TRBD2; cdr3_length: 15; clone_size: NA; cdr3_nt: TGTGCCAGTAGTATGTCTAGCGGGAGTTCCTACGAGCAGTACTTC; cdr3_aa: CASSMSSGSSYEQYF
v_call: TRBV5-1; j_call: TRBJ2-5; d_call: NA; cdr3_length: 14; clone_size: few; cdr3_nt: TGCGCCAGCAGCTTGGTGGTACAGGGTGAGACCCAGTACTTC; cdr3_aa: CASSLVVQGETQYF
v_call: TRBV29-1; j_call: TRBJ2-1; d_call: TRBD2; cdr3_length: 14; clone_size: many; cdr3_nt: TGCAGCGTTGAACGTCTAGCGGGAGTCTATGAGCAGTTCTTC; cdr3_aa: CSVERLAGVYEQFF
v_call: TRBV29-1; j_call: TRBJ2-3; d_call: NA; cdr3_length: 11; clone_size: many; cdr3_nt: TGCAGCGTTTCAAAACCGGATACGCAGTATTTT; cdr3_aa: CSVSKPDTQYF
v_call: TRBV5-1; j_call: TRBJ2-7; d_call: NA; cdr3_length: 14; clone_size: few; cdr3_nt: TGCGCCAGCAGGCAGGACAGTACCCTCTACGAGCAGTACTTC; cdr3_aa: CASRQDSTLYEQYF
v_call: TRBV4-3; j_call: TRBJ2-5; d_call: TRBD2; cdr3_length: 20; clone_size: NA; cdr3_nt: TGCGCCAGCAGCCAAGATCCTCCGGGACTAGCGGGAGGGCCTAGGGAGACCCAGTACTTC; cdr3_aa: CASSQDPPGLAGGPRETQYF
v_call: TRBV5-1; j_call: TRBJ2-2; d_call: TRBD1; cdr3_length: 16; clone_size: many; cdr3_nt: TGCGCCAGCAGCCCTGAAACAGGGGTATGGACCGGGGAGCTGTTTTTT; cdr3_aa: CASSPETGVWTGELFF
v_call: TRBV12-3/TRBV12-4; j_call: TRBJ2-1; d_call: NA; cdr3_length: 13; clone_size: NA; cdr3_nt: TGTGCCAGCAGATATGACGGCTACAATGAGCAGTTCTTC; cdr3_aa: CASRYDGYNEQFF
v_call: TRBV2; j_call: TRBJ1-1; d_call: NA; cdr3_length: 13; clone_size: NA; cdr3_nt: TGTGCCAGCAGTGCCGAGGGGATCACTGAAGCTTTCTTT; cdr3_aa: CASSAEGITEAFF
v_call: TRBV2; j_call: TRBJ2-7; d_call: NA; cdr3_length: 14; clone_size: few; cdr3_nt: TGTGCCAGCAGTGTTCGGCAGGGGCCTGAGGAGCAGTACTTC; cdr3_aa: CASSVRQGPEEQYF